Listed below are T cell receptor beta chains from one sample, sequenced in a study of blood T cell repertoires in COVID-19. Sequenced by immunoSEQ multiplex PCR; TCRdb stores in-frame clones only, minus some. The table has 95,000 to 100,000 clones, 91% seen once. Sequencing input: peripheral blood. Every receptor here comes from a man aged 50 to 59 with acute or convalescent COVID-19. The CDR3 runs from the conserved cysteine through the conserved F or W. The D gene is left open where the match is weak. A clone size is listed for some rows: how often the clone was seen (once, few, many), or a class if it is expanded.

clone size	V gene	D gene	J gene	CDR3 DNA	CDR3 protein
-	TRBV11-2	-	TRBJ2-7	TGTGCCAGCAGCTTAGTACAGGATTTAAGCTCCTACGAGCAGTACTTC	CASSLVQDLSSYEQYF
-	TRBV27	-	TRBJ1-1	TGTGCCAGCAGCTCGGGTCGGGGAGCCTTGAACACTGAAGCTTTCTTT	CASSSGRGALNTEAFF
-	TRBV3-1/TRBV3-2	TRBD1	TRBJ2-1	TGTGCCAGCAGCCTCCGACAGGGTCGGGACAATGAGCAGTTCTTC	CASSLRQGRDNEQFF
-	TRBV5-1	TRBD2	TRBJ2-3	TGCGCCAGCAGCCCCCGGACTAGCGGGGGGACAGATACGCAGTATTTT	CASSPRTSGGTDTQYF
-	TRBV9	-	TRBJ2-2	TGTGCCAGCAGCGTAGCTCAGGGTCGAACCGGGGAGCTGTTTTTT	CASSVAQGRTGELFF
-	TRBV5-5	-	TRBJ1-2	TGTGCCAGCATTGAAGAGCCTCGGTCCTATGGCTACACCTTC	CASIEEPRSYGYTF
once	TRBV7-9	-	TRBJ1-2	TGTGCCAGCAGCTTAGCGGGAAGGAGGGTAGCTAACTATGGCTACACCTTC	CASSLAGRRVANYGYTF
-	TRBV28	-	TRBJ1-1	TGTGCCAGCAGCTATCGGGGGAAAGGCACTGAAGCTTTCTTT	CASSYRGKGTEAFF
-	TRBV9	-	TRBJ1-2	TGTGCCAGCAGCGCACAGTTAGCTAACTATGGCTACACCTTC	CASSAQLANYGYTF
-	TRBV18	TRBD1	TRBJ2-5	TGTGCCAGCTCACGGGGGACAGGGAGAGAGACCCAGTACTTC	CASSRGTGRETQYF
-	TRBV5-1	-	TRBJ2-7	TGCGCCAGCAGCTTACAAACGAACTCCTACGAGCAGTACTTC	CASSLQTNSYEQYF
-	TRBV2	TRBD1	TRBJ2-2	TGTGCCAGCAGTGCCGAAGGGGGCCGGGAGCTGTTTTTT	CASSAEGGRELFF
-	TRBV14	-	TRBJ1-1	TGTGCCAGCAGCCAAGCACGCGGGGGCACTGAAGCTTTCTTT	CASSQARGGTEAFF
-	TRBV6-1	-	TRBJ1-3	TGTGCCAGCAGTGCATTACAGGGAGTTTCTGGAAACACCATATATTTT	CASSALQGVSGNTIYF
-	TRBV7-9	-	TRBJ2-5	TGTGCCAGCAGCCCCGGTTCCTACCAAGAGACCCAGTACTTC	CASSPGSYQETQYF
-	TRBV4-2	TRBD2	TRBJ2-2	TGTGCCAGCAGCCTAAATAGCGGGACGGAGCTGTTTTTT	CASSLNSGTELFF
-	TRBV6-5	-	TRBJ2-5	TGTGCCAGCAGTTACCGGGTCGAAGAGACCCAGTACTTC	CASSYRVEETQYF
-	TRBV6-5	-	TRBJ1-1	TGTGCCAGCAGTAGGAGCAGGGGGAACACTGAAGCTTTCTTT	CASSRSRGNTEAFF
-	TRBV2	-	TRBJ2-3	TGTGCCAGCAGCGGTAACACAGATACGCAGTATTTT	CASSGNTDTQYF
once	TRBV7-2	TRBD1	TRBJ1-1	TGTGCCAGCAGCTGGCAGGGGGCGGCGAACACTGAAGCTTTCTTT	CASSWQGAANTEAFF
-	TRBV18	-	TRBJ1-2	TGTGCCAGCTCACCGCCGGTTCTAGGTAGTGGCTACACCTTC	CASSPPVLGSGYTF
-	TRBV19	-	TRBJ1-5	TGTGCCAGTAGTCTCCGCAGGAGCAATCAGCCCCAGCATTTT	CASSLRRSNQPQHF
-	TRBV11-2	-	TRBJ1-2	TGTGCCAGCAGCTTAGTGGGGGGTTTATCTCGGGGCTACACCTTC	CASSLVGGLSRGYTF
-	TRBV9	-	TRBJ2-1	TGTGCCAGCAGCGTAGGGCTAGTCGACAATGAGCAGTTCTTC	CASSVGLVDNEQFF
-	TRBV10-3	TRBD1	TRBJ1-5	TGTGCCATCAGTAAGGACAGGGATCAGCCCCAGCATTTT	CAISKDRDQPQHF
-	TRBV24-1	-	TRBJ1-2	TGTGCCACCAGTGATTCCAGGACAACGCTCTATGGCTACACCTTC	CATSDSRTTLYGYTF
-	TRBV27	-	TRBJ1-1	TGTGCCAGCAGTTTGCAGGGGCGAAGGACTGAAGCTTTCTTT	CASSLQGRRTEAFF
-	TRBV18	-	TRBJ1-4	TGTGCCAGCTCACCGAGGAGAGAAAATGAAAAACTGTTTTTT	CASSPRRENEKLFF
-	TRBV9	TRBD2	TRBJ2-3	TGTGCCAGCAGCGTAGTCGGGGGGGCTAGCACAGATACGCAGTATTTT	CASSVVGGASTDTQYF